This T cell receptor (beta chain) came from a study of tumor-infiltrating lymphocytes in primary liver carcinoma. General study results and limits: Compared with blood, tumor repertoires held significantly more in their top 250 clones. Overlap between tumor regions exceeded overlap of tumor with adjacent tissue or blood.

This clonotype was seen once. Its antigen is currently unknown. For blood RNA, unsorted whole blood served as the source, and germline DNA was extracted too. Peripheral blood, roughly 4.4 milliliters, was collected prior to surgery. cDNA specific to TCR beta was made from around 450 ng of total RNA, with a constant-region primer employed for priming. Slightly modified ARM-PCR with three nested multiplex PCR rounds yielded TCR beta libraries. TCRdb fed the multiplex PCR reads into MiXCR, producing one record per CDR3 protein. The sample comprises approximately 330,000 distinct CDR3 sequences, roughly two thirds of which are singletons, and 5.5% to 7% rests with the top ten. This sequence originates from a man aged 40-55 years with primary liver carcinoma and hepatitis B virus infection. Sequenced material: peripheral blood.

CDR3 coding DNA: TGTGCCAGTAGTATCTGGCAGGGGGCAAGCACCGGGGAGCTGTTTTTT. Residues: CASSIWQGASTGELFF. The rearrangement joins TRBV19 to TRBJ2-2; 8 bases are a match to TRBD1. This CDR3 is built from 16 residues. Germline CDR1 LNHDA, CDR2 SQIVND (reference sequence). Trimming cost V 3 bases and J 4 bases; bases outside gene matches: 7.